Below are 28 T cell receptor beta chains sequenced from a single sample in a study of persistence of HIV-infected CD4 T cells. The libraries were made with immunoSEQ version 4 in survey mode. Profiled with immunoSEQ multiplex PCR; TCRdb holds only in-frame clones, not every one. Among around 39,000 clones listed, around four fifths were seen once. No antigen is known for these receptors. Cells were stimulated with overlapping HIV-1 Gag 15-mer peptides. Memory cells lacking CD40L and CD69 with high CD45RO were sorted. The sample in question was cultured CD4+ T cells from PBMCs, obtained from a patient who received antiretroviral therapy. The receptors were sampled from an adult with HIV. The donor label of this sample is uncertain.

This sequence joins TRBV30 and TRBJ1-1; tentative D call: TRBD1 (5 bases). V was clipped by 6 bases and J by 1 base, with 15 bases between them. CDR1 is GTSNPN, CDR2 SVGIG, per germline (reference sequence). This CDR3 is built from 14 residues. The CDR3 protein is CACLTGTQNTEAFF. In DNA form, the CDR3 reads TGTGCCTGTCTGACCGGGACCCAGAACACTGAAGCTTTCTTT.

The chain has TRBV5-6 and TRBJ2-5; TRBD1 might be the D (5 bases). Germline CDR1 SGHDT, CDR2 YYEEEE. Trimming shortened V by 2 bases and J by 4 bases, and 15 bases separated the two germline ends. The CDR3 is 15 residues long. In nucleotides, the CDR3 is TGTGCCAGCAGCTTTACAGGCCTAAGGTCAGAGACCCAGTACTTC. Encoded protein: CASSFTGLRSETQYF. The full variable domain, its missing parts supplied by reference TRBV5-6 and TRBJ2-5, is DAGVTQSPTHLIKTRGQQVTLRCSPKSGHDTVSWYQQALGQGPQFIFQYYEEEERQRGNFPDRFSGHQFPNYSSELNVNALLLGDSALYLCASSFTGLRSETQYFGPGTRLLVL.

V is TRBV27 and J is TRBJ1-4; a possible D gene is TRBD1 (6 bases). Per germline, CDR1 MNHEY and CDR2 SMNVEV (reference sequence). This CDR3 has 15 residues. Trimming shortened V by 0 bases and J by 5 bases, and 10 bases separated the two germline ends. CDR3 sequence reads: CASSLSRGPNEKLFF. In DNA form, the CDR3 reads TGTGCCAGCAGTTTATCCAGGGGACCCAATGAAAAACTGTTTTTT.

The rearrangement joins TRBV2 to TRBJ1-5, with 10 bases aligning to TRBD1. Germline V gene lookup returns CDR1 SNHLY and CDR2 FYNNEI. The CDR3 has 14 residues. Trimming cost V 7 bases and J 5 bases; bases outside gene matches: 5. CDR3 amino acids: CASTTGGGYQPQHF. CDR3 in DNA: TGTGCCAGCACGACAGGGGGCGGGTATCAGCCCCAGCATTTT.

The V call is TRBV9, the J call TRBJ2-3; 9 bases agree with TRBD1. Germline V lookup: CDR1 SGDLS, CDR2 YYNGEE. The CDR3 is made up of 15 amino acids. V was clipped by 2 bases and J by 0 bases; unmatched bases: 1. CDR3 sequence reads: CASSVGQGSTDTQYF. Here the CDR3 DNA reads TGTGCCAGCAGCGTTGGACAGGGGAGCACAGATACGCAGTATTTT.

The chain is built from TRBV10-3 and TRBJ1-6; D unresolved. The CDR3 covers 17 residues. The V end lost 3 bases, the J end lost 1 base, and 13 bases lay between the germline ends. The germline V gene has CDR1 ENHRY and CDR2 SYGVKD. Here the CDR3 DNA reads TGTGCCATCAGTGAATCTGTCGCCGGTTCCTATAATTCACCCCTCCACTTT. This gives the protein CAISESVAGSYNSPLHF.

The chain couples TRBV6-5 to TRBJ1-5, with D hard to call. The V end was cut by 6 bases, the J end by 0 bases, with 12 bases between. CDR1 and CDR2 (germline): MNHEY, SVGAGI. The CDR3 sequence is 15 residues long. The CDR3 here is CASRLTVYSNQPQHF. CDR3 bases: TGTGCCAGCAGATTGACGGTATATAGCAATCAGCCCCAGCATTTT.

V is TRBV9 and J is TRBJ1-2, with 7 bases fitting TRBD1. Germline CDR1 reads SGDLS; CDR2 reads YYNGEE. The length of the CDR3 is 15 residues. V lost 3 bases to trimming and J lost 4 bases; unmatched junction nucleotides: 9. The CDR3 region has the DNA TGTGCCAGCAGCGGTAAGGGACAGACGTTCTATGGCTACACCTTC. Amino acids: CASSGKGQTFYGYTF.

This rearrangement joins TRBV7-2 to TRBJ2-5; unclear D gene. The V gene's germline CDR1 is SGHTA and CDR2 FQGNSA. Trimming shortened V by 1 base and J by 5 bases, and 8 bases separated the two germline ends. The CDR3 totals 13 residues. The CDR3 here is CASSLDFRETQYF. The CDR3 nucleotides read TGTGCCAGCAGCTTAGATTTTCGGGAGACCCAGTACTTC.

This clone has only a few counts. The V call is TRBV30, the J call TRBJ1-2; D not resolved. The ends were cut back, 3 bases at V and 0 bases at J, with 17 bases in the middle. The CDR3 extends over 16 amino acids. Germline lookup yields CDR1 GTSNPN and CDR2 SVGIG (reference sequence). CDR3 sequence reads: CAWSPASGLANYGYTF. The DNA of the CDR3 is TGTGCCTGGAGCCCTGCCTCCGGGCTAGCTAACTATGGCTACACCTTC.

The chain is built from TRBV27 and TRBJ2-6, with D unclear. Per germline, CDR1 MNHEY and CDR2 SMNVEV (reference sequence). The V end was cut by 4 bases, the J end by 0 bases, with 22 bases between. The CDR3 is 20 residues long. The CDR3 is CASSSISPQRPGSGANVLTF. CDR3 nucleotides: TGTGCCAGCAGTTCTATCAGTCCTCAGAGACCAGGCTCTGGGGCCAACGTCCTGACTTTC. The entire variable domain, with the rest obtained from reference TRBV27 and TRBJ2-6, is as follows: EAQVTQNPRYLITVTGKKLTVTCSQNMNHEYMSWYRQDPGLGLRQIYYSMNVEVTDKGDVPEGYKVSRKEKRNFPLILESPSPNQTSLYFCASSSISPQRPGSGANVLTFGAGSRLTVL.

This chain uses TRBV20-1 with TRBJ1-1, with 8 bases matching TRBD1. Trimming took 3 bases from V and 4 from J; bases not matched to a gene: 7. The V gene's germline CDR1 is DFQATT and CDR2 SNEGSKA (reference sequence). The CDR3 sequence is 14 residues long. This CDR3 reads CSASQGARFTEAFF. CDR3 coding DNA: TGCAGTGCTAGTCAGGGGGCTCGGTTCACTGAAGCTTTCTTT.

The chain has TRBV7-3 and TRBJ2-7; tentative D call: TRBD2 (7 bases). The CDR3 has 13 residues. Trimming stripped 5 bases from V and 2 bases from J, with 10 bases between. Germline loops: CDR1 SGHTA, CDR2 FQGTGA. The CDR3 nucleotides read TGTGCCAGCAGCATAGGGGGGGCCTACGAGCAGTACTTC. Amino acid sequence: CASSIGGAYEQYF.

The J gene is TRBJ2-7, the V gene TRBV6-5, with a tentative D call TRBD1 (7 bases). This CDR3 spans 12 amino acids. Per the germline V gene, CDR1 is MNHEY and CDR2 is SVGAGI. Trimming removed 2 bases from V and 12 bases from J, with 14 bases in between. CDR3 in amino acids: CASSYPGGPPYF. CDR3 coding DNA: TGTGCCAGCAGTTACCCAGGGGGGCCTCCGTACTTC.

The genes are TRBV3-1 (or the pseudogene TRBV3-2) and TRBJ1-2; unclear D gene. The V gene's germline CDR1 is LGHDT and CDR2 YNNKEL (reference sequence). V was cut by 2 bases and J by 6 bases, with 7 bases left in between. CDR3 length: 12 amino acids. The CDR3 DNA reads TGTGCCAGCAGCCAAACAGTCGATGGCTACACCTTC. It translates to CASSQTVDGYTF.

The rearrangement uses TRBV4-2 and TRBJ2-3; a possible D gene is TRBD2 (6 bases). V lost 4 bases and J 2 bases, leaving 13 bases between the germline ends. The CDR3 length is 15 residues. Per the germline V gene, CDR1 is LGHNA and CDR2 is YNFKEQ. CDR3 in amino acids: CASSRSGGDTDTQYF. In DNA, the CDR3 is TGTGCCAGCAGCCGAAGCGGCGGGGACACAGATACGCAGTATTTT.

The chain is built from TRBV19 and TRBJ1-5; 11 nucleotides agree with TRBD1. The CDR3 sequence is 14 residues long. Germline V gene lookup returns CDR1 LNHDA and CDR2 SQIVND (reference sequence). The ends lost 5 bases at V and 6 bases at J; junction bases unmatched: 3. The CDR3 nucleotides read TGTGCCAGTAGTTTTGGACAGGGGGCTCAGCCCCAGCATTTT. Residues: CASSFGQGAQPQHF.

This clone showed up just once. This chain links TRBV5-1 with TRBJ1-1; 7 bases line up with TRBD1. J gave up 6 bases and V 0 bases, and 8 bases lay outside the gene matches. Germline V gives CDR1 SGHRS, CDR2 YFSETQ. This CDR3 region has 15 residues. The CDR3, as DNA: TGCGCCAGCAGCTTGGGAGGGGGCGGCGGTCCTGAAGCTTTCTTT. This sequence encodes CASSLGGGGGPEAFF.

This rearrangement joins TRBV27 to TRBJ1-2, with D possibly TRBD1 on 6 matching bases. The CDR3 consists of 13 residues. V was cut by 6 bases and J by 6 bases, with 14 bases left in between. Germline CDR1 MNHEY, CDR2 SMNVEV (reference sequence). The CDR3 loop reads CASRSDRFDGYTF. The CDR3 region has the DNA TGTGCCAGCAGATCCGACAGGTTCGATGGCTACACCTTC.

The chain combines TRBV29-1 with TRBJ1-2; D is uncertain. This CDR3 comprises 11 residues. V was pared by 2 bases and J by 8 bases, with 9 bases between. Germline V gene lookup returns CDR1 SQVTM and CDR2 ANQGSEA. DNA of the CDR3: TGCAGCGTTGAACGGGAGGACGGCTACACCTTC. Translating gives CSVEREDGYTF.

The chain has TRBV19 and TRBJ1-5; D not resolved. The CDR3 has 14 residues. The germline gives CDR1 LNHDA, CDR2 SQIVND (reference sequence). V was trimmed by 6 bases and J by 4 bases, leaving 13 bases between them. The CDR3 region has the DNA TGTGCCAGTAGCCCGCGGCGGCCAAATCAGCCCCAGCATTTT. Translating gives CASSPRRPNQPQHF.

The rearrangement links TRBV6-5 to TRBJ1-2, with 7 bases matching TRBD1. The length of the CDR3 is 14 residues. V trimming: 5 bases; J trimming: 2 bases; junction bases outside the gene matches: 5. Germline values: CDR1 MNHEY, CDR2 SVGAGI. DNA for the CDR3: TGTGCCAGCAGTAGTCGGGACAGAAACTATGGCTACACCTTC. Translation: CASSSRDRNYGYTF.

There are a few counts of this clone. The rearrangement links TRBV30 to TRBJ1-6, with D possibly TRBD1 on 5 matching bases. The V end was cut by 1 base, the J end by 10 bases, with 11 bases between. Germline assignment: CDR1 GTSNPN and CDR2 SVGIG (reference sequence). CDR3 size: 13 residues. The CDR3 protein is CAWSADSRSPLHF. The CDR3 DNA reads TGTGCCTGGAGTGCAGACAGTCGCTCACCCCTCCACTTT.

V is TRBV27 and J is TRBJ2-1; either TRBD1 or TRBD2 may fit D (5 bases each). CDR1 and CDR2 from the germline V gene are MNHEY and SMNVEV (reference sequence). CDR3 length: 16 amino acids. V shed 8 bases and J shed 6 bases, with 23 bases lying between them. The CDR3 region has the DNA TGTGCCAGCTCGAACACGCGCCGGGGCAGAGGCAATGAGCAGTTCTTC. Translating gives CASSNTRRGRGNEQFF.

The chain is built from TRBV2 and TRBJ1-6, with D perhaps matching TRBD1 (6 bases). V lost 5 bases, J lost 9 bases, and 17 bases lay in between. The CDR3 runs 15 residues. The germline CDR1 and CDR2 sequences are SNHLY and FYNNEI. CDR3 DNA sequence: TGTGCCAGCAGTATAAGGGAGGGGGGGGTTTCACCCCTCCACTTT. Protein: CASSIREGGVSPLHF. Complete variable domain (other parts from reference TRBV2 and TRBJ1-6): EPEVTQTPSHQVTQMGQEVILRCVPISNHLYFYWYRQILGQKVEFLVSFYNNEISEKSEIFDDQFSVERPDGSNFTLKIRSTKLEDSAMYFCASSIREGGVSPLHFGNGTRLTVT.

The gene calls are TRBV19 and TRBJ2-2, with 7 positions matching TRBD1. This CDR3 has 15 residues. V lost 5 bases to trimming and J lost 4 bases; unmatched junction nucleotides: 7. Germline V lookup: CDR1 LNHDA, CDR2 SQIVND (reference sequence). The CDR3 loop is CASSPGTVPTGELFF. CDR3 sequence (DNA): TGTGCCAGTAGTCCGGGGACAGTCCCCACCGGGGAGCTGTTTTTT.

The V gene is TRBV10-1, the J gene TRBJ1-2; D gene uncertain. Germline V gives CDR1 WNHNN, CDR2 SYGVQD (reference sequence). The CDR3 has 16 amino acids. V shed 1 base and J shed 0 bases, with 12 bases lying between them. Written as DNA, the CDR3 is TGCGCCAGCAGTGAGTGCGGTGGGGAACCTAACTATGGCTACACCTTC. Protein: CASSECGGEPNYGYTF.

The CDR3 bases are TGCGCCAGCAGCAGCCAGCCTAGCACAGATACGCAGTATTTT. It is translated as CASSSQPSTDTQYF. The gene calls are TRBV5-1 and TRBJ2-3; no reliable D call. Trimming removed 4 bases at V and 0 bases at J, with 9 bases between. This CDR3 is 14 amino acids long. Germline V CDR1 and CDR2: SGHRS, YFSETQ.